This passage covers 8 T cell receptor beta chains from one sample sequenced in a study of T-cell reconstitution after alpha-beta-depleted transplantation in children. Unique molecular identifiers tagged the TCRbeta library. TCRdb recomputed calls from the PCR reads with MiXCR, one row per CDR3 protein. Among roughly 190,000 distinct CDR3 sequences listed, less than 15% were seen once. This material consisted of PBMCs from the stem cell graft donor, taken from the stem cell graft. The receptors come from a human donor who donated a stem cell graft to a child with acute lymphoblastic leukemia.

This clonotype came up many times. This chain links TRBV29-1 with TRBJ2-3; tentative D call: TRBD2 (6 bases). Germline V CDR1 and CDR2: SQVTM, ANQGSEA. V was clipped by 3 bases and J by 4 bases, with 17 bases between them. The CDR3 runs to 15 residues. The DNA of the CDR3 is TGCAGCGTTGAGCGACTAGACGCGCCGCCAGATACGCAGTATTTT. It is translated as CSVERLDAPPDTQYF.

The chain carries TRBV7-6 and TRBJ1-2, with D perhaps TRBD1 (6 bases). The CDR3 covers 14 residues. The V gene's germline CDR1 is SGHVS and CDR2 FNYEAQ. V was trimmed by 4 bases and J by 7 bases, leaving 16 bases between them. The CDR3 spells CASSSSTGWSGYTF. For the CDR3, the DNA is TGTGCCAGCAGCTCGTCGACAGGATGGAGTGGCTACACCTTC.

The chain has TRBV3-1 and TRBJ2-1, with 9 bases fitting TRBD2. CDR1 is LGHDT and CDR2 is YNNKEL in the germline V gene (reference sequence). The CDR3 extends over 13 amino acids. Trimming took 8 bases from V and 4 from J; bases not matched to a gene: 3. The CDR3 is CASLREGYNEQFF. The DNA for the CDR3 is TGTGCCAGCTTGCGGGAGGGATACAATGAGCAGTTCTTC.

This clonotype was picked up many times. The gene calls are TRBV27 and TRBJ2-7, with D possibly TRBD2 on 5 matching bases. Germline CDR1 and CDR2: MNHEY and SMNVEV (reference sequence). The ends were cut back, 5 bases at V and 3 bases at J, with 11 bases in the middle. The CDR3 runs 13 residues. The CDR3 reads CASSPGLNYEQYF. The DNA for the CDR3 is TGTGCCAGCAGTCCCGGACTGAACTACGAGCAGTACTTC.

In this sample, this clonotype turned up many times. J is TRBJ2-2 and V is TRBV19, with 8 positions matching TRBD2. The CDR3 spans 15 residues. Germline V gene sequence: CDR1 LNHDA, CDR2 SQIVND (reference sequence). V shed 7 bases, J shed 4 bases, and the junction held 8 bases outside the gene matches. CDR3 protein: CASTGGVLGTGELFF. The DNA for the CDR3 is TGTGCCAGTACGGGGGGGGTTCTCGGCACCGGGGAGCTGTTTTTT.

This clonotype has at least ten counts. The rearrangement uses TRBV28 and TRBJ1-2; 11 bases fit TRBD1. CDR3 length: 14 residues. Germline-derived CDR1 and CDR2 are MDHEN and SYDVKM. V lost 6 bases to trimming and J lost 8 bases; unmatched junction nucleotides: 8. CDR3 region: CASSTPDRGHGYTF. The CDR3 coding sequence is TGTGCCAGCAGCACCCCGGACAGGGGGCACGGCTACACCTTC.

This clonotype was recorded a few times. An end of the junction does not agree with germline; a read error may underlie this. The gene calls are TRBV5-8 and TRBJ2-6; a weak D match, TRBD1 (5 bases). CDR1 SGHTS and CDR2 YDEGEE come from the germline V gene. The CDR3 totals 15 residues. The CDR3: CASSLTGSGANGLTF. The CDR3 coding sequence is TGTGCCAGCAGCTTGACTGGCTCTGGGGCCAACGGCCTGACTTTC.

This clonotype has a count of ten or more. The chain recombines TRBV24-1 with TRBJ2-5; 8 bases are shared with TRBD2. This CDR3 is built from 14 residues. Looked up from germline, CDR1 is KGHDR and CDR2 is SFDVKD. The J segment lost 3 bases and the V segment lost 3 bases, leaving 2 bases of the junction unmatched. DNA of the CDR3: TGTGCCACCAGTGATATTAGCGGGAAAGAGACCCAGTACTTC. Translating gives CATSDISGKETQYF.